This entry is about one T cell receptor (beta chain). The V gene's germline CDR1 is LGHDT and CDR2 YNNKEL (reference sequence). V lost 8 bases, J lost 4 bases, and 22 bases stayed unmatched. CDR3 length: 20 amino acids. The protocol was immunoSEQ multiplex PCR, while the TCRdb copy is restricted to in-frame clones and leaves out a portion. There are roughly 140,000 clones in the sample; about 87% occur only once, and just over 9% lies in the top ten. The data are from a study of T cell responses to AZD1222 COVID-19 vaccine. This chain connects TRBV3-1 (or the pseudogene TRBV3-2) to TRBJ2-2; 10 bases map to TRBD2. The clonotype was recovered from an adult who received the AZD1222 COVID-19 vaccine. The sequencing here drew on peripheral blood, taken 28 days after the second AZD1222 dose. The CDR3 reads CASQRKSSGSPRAVTGELFF. The DNA of the CDR3 is TGTGCCAGCCAACGCAAATCTAGCGGGAGTCCGAGGGCCGTCACCGGGGAGCTGTTTTTT.